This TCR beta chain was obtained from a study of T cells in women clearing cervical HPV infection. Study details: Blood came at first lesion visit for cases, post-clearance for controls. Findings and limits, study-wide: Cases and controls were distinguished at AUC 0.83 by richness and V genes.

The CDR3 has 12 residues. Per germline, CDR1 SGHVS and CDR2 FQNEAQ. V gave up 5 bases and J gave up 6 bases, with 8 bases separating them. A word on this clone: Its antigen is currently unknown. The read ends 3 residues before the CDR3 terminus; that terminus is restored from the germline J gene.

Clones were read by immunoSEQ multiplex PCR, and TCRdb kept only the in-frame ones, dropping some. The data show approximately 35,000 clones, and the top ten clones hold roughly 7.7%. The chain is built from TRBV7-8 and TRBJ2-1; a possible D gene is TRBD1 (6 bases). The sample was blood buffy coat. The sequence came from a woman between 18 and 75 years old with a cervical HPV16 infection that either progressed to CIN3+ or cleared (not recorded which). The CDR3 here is CASSLQGNEQFF. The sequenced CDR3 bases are TGTGCCAGCAGCCTACAGGGCAATGAG.